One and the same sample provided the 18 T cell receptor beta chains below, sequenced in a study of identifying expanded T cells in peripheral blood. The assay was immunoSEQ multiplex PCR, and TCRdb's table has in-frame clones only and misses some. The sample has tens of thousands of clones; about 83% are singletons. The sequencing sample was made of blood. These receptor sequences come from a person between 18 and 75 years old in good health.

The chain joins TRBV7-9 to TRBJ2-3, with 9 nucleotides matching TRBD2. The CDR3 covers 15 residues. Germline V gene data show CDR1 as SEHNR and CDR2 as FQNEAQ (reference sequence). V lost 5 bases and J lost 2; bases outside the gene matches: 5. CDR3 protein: CASSLGTSTTDTQYF. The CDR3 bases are TGTGCCAGCAGCCTGGGGACTAGCACCACAGATACGCAGTATTTT.

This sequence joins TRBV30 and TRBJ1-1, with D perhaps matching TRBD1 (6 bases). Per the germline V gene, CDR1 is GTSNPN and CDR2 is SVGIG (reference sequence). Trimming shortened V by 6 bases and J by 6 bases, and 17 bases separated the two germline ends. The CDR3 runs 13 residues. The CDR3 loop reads CACLPQGISEAFF. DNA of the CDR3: TGTGCCTGCCTTCCTCAGGGGATCTCTGAAGCTTTCTTT.

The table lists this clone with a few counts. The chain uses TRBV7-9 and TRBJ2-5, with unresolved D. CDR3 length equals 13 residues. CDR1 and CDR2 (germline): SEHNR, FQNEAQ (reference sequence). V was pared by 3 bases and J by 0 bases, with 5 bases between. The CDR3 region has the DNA TGTGCCAGCAGCTTGAGACACCAAGAGACCCAGTACTTC. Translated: CASSLRHQETQYF. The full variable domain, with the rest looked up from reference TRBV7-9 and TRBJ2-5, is DTGVSQNPRHKITKRGQNVTFRCDPISEHNRLYWYRQTLGQGPEFLTYFQNEAQLEKSRLLSDRFSAERPKGSFSTLEIQRTEQGDSAMYLCASSLRHQETQYFGPGTRLLVL.

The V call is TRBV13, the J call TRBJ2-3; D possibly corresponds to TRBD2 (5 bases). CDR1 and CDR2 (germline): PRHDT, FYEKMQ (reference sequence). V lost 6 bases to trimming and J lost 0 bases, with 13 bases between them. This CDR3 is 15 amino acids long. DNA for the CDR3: TGTGCCAGCAGTCCCTATCGCGGGAGCACAGATACGCAGTATTTT. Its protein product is CASSPYRGSTDTQYF.

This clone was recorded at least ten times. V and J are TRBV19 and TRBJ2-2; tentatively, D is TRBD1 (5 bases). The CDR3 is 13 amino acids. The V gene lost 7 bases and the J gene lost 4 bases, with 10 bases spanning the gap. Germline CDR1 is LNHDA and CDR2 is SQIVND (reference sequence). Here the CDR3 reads CASTPRGTGELFF. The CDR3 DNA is TGTGCCAGTACCCCAAGGGGCACCGGGGAGCTGTTTTTT.

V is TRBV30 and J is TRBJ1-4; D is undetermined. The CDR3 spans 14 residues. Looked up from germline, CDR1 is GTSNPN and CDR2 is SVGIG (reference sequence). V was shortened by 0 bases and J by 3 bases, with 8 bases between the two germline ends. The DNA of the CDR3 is TGTGCCTGGAGTGTGCGGGCCGCTAATGAAAAACTGTTTTTT. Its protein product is CAWSVRAANEKLFF. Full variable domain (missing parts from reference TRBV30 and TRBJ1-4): SQTIHQWPATLVQPVGSPLSLECTVEGTSNPNLYWYRQAAGRGLQLLFYSVGIGQISSEVPQNLSASRPQDRQFILSSKKLLLSDSGFYLCAWSVRAANEKLFFGSGTQLSVL.

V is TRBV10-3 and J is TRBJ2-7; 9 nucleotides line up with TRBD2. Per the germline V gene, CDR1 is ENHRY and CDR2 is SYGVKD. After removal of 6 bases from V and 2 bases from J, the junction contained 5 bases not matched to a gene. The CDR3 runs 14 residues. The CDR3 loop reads CAISRTSAAYEQYF. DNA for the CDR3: TGTGCCATCAGCAGGACTAGCGCTGCCTACGAGCAGTACTTC.

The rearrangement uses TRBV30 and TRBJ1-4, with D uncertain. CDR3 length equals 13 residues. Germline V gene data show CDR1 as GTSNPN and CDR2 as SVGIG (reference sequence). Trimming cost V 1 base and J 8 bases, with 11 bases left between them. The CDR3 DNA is TGTGCCTGGAGTGGAATAATGGGAGAAAAACTGTTTTTT. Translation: CAWSGIMGEKLFF. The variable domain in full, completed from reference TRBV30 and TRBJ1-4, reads SQTIHQWPATLVQPVGSPLSLECTVEGTSNPNLYWYRQAAGRGLQLLFYSVGIGQISSEVPQNLSASRPQDRQFILSSKKLLLSDSGFYLCAWSGIMGEKLFFGSGTQLSVL.

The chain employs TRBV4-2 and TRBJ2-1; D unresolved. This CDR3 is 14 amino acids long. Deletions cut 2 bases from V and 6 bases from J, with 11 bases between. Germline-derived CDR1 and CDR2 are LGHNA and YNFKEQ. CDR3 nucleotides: TGTGCCAGCAGCCAACTGGCGGTAACCAATGAGCAGTTCTTC. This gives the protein CASSQLAVTNEQFF.

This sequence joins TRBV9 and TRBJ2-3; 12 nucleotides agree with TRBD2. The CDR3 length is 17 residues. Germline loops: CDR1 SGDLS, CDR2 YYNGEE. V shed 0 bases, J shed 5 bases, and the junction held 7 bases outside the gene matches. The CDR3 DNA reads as TGTGCCAGCAGCGTAGGTGCTAGCGGGAGGGCCATAGATACGCAGTATTTT. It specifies CASSVGASGRAIDTQYF. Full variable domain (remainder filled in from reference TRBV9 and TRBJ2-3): DSGVTQTPKHLITATGQRVTLRCSPRSGDLSVYWYQQSLDQGLQFLIQYYNGEERAKGNILERFSAQQFPDLHSELNLSSLELGDSALYFCASSVGASGRAIDTQYFGPGTRLTVL.

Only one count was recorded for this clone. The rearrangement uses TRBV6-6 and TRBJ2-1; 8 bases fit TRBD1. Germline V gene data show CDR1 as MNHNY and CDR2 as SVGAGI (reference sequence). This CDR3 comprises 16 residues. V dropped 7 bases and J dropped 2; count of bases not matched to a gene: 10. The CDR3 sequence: CASITGGTGTYNEQFF. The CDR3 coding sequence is TGTGCCAGCATCACAGGTGGGACAGGAACCTACAATGAGCAGTTCTTC.

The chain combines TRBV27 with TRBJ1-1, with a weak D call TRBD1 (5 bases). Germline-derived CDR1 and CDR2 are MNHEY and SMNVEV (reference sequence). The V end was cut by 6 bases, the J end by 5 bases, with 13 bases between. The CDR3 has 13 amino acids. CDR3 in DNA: TGTGCCAGCAGCGGGGGACTTGGGACTGAAGCTTTCTTT. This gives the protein CASSGGLGTEAFF.

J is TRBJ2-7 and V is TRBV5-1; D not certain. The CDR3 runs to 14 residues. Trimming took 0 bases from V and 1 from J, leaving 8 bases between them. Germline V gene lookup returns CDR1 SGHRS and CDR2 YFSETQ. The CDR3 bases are TGCGCCAGCAGCTTGGATGCAAATTCCTACGAGCAGTACTTC. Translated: CASSLDANSYEQYF.

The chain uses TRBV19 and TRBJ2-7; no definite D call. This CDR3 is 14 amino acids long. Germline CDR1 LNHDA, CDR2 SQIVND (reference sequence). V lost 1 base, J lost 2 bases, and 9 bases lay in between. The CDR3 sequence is CASSIARSTYEQYF. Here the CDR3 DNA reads TGTGCCAGTAGTATAGCTCGCAGTACCTACGAGCAGTACTTC.

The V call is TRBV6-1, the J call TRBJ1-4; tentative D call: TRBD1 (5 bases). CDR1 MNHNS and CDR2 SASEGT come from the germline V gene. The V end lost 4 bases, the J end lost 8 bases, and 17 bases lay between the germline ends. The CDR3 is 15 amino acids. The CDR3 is CASSVGPDIWEKLFF. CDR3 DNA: TGTGCCAGCAGTGTCGGCCCGGACATCTGGGAAAAACTGTTTTTT.

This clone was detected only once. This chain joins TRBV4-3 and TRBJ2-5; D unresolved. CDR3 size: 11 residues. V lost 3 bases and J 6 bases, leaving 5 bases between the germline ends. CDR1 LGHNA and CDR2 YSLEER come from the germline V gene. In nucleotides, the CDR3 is TGCGCCAGCAGCCACGGACAGACCCAGTACTTC. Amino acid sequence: CASSHGQTQYF.

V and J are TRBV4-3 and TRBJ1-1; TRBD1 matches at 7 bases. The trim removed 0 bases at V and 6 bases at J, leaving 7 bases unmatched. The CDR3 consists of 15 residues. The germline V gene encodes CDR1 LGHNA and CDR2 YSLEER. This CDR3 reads CASSQDLQGGSEAFF. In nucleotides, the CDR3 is TGCGCCAGCAGCCAAGATCTGCAGGGGGGCTCTGAAGCTTTCTTT.

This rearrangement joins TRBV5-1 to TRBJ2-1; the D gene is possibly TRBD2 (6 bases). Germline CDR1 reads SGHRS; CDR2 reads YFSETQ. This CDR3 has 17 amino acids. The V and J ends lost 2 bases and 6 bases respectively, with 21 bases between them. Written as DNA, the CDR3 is TGCGCCAGCAGCTTATTCCCGCCGGGACTCTCCGTCAATGAGCAGTTCTTC. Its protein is CASSLFPPGLSVNEQFF.